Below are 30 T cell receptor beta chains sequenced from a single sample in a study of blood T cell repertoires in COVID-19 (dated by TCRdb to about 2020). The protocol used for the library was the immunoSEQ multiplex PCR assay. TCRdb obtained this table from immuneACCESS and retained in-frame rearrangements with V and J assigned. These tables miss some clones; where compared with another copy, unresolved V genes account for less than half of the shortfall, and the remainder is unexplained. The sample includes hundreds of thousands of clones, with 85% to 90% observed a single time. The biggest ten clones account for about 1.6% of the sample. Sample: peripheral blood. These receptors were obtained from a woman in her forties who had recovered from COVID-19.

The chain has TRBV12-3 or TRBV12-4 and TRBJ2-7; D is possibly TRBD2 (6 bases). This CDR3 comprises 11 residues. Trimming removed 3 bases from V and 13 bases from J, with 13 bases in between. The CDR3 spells CASSLGGPLYF. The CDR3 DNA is TGTGCCAGCAGTTTGGGAGGACCCTTATACTTC.

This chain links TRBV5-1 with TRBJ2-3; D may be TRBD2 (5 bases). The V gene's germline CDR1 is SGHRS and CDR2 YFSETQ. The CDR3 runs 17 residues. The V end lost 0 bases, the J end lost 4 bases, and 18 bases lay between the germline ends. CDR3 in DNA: TGCGCCAGCAGCTTGGGGACCGGGGAACCGTCGGCAGATACGCAGTATTTT. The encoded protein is CASSLGTGEPSADTQYF.

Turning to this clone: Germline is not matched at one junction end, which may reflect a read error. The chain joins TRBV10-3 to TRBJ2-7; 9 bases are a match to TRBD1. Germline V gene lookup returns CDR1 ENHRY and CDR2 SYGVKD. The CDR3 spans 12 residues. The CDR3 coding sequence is TGTGCCATCAGCGAACCCAGAGGGACAGGGAAATTC. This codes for CAISEPRGTGKF.

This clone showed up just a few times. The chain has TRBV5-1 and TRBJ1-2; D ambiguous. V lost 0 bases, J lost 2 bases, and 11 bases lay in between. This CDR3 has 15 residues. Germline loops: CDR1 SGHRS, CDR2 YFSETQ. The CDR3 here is CASSLAGLSNYGYTF. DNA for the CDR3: TGCGCCAGCAGCTTGGCCGGACTTTCAAACTATGGCTACACCTTC.

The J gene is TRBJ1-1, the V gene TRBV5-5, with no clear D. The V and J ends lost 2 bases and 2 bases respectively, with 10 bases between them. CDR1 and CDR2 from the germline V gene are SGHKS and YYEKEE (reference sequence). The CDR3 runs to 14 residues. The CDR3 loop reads CASSFGLPNTEAFF. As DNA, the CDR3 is TGTGCCAGCAGCTTTGGGCTACCCAACACTGAAGCTTTCTTT.

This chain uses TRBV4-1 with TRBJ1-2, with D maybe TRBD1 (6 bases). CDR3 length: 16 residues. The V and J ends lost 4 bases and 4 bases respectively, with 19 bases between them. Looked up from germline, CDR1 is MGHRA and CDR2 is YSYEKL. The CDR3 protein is CASSLEFLRDTYGYTF. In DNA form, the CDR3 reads TGCGCCAGCAGCCTAGAATTCCTCCGGGACACCTATGGCTACACCTTC.

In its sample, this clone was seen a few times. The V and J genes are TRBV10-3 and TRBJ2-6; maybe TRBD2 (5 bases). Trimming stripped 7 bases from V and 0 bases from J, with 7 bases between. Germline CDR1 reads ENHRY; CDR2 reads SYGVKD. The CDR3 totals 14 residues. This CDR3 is CAITGSSGANVLTF. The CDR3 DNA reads TGTGCCATCACGGGGAGCTCTGGGGCCAACGTCCTGACTTTC.

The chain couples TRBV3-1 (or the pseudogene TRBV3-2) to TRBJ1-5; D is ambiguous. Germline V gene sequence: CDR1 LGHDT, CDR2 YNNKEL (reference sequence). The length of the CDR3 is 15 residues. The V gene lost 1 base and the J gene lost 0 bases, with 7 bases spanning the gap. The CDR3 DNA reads TGTGCCAGCAGCCAAGGAGACTATAGCAATCAGCCCCAGCATTTT. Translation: CASSQGDYSNQPQHF.

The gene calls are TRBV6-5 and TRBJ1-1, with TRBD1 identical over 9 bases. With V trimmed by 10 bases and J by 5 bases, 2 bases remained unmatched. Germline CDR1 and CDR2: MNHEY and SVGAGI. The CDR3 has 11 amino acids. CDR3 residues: CATDRGTEAFF. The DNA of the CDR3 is TGTGCCACTGACAGGGGGACTGAAGCTTTCTTT.

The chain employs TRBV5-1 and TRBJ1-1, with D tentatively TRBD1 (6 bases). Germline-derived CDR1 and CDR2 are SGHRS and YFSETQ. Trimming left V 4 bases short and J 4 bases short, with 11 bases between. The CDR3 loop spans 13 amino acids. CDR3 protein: CASSPGTPTEAFF. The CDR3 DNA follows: TGCGCCAGCAGCCCGGGGACACCCACTGAAGCTTTCTTT.

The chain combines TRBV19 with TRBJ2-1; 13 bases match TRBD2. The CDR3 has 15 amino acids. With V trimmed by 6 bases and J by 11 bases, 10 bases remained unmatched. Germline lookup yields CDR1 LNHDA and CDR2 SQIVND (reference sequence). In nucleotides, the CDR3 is TGTGCCAGTAGCCGACTCACTAGCGGGGGGGATCAGCAGTTCTTC. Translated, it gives CASSRLTSGGDQQFF.

CDR3 nucleotides: TGTGCCAGCAGCTTGTTGCGGACAGCTAACTATGGCTACACCTTC. Translating gives CASSLLRTANYGYTF. This sequence joins TRBV7-3 and TRBJ1-2; TRBD1 is a possible D gene (6 bases). There are 15 residues in the CDR3. Germline V gene lookup returns CDR1 SGHTA and CDR2 FQGTGA. The V and J ends lost 3 bases and 0 bases respectively, with 11 bases between them.

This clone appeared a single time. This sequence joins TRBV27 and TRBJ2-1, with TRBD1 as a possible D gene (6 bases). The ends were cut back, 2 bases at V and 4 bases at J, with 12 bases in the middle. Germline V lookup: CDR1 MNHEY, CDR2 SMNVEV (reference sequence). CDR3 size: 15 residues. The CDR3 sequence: CASSLRGTLYNEQFF. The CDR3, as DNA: TGTGCCAGCAGTTTAAGGGGGACCCTTTACAATGAGCAGTTCTTC.

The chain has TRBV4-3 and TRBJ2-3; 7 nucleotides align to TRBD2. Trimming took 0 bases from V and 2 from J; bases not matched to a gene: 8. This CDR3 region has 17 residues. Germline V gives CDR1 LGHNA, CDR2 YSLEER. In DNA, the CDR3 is TGCGCCAGCAGCCAAGAAGTGCAGCGGGGAAACACAGATACGCAGTATTTT. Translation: CASSQEVQRGNTDTQYF.

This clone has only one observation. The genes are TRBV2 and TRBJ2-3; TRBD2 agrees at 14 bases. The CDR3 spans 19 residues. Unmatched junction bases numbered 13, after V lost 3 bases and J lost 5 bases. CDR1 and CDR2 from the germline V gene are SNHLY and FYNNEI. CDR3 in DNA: TGTGCCAGCAGTGACTCCAATAACACAGGACTAGCGGGGGGAGATACGCAGTATTTT. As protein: CASSDSNNTGLAGGDTQYF.

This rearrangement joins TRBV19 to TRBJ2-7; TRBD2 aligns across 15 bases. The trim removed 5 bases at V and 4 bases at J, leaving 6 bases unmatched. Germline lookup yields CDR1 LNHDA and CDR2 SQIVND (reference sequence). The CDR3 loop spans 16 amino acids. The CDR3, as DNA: TGTGCCAGTAGTGACGAAGGGACTAGCGGGGGGTACGAGCAGTACTTC. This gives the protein CASSDEGTSGGYEQYF.

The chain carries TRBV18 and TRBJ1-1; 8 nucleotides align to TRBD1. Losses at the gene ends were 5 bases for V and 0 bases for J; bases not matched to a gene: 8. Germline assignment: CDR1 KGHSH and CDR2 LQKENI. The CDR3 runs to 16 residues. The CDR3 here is CASSGQGANMNTEAFF. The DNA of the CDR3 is TGTGCCAGCTCAGGGCAGGGGGCGAACATGAACACTGAAGCTTTCTTT.

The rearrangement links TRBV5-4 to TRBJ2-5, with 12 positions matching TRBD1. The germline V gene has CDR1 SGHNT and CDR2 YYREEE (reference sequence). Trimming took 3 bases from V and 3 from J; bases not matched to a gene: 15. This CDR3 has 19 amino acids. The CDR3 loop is CASSSPPGQGAGQKETQYF. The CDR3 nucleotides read TGTGCCAGCAGCTCACCTCCGGGACAGGGGGCAGGCCAAAAAGAGACCCAGTACTTC.

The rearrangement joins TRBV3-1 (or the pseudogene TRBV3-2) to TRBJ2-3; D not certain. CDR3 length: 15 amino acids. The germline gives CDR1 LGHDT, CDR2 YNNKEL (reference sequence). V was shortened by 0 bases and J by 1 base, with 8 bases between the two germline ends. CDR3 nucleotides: TGTGCCAGCAGCCAAGAATGGCGGCGCACAGATACGCAGTATTTT. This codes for CASSQEWRRTDTQYF.

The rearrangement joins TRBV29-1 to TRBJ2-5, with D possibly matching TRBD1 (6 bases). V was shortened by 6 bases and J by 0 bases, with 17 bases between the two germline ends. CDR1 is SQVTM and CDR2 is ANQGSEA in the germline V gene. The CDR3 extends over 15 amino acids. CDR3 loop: CSVLPRGGDQETQYF. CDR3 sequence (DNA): TGCAGCGTCCTCCCCCGAGGGGGTGACCAAGAGACCCAGTACTTC.

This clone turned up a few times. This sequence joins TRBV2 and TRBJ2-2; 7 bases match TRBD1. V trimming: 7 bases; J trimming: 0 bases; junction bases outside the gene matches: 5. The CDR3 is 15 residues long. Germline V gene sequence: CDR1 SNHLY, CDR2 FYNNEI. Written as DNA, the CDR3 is TGTGCCAGCACCGGGGACAGCTCGAACACCGGGGAGCTGTTTTTT. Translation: CASTGDSSNTGELFF. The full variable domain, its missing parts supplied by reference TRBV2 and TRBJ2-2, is EPEVTQTPSHQVTQMGQEVILRCVPISNHLYFYWYRQILGQKVEFLVSFYNNEISEKSEIFDDQFSVERPDGSNFTLKIRSTKLEDSAMYFCASTGDSSNTGELFFGEGSRLTVL.

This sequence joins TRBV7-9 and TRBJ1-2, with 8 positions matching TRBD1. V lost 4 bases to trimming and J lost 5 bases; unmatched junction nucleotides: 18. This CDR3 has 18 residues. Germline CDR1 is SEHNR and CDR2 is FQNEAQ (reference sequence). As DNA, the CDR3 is TGTGCCAGCAGCTATAAAGGTGCCGGGACAGGCGTATGGTATGGCTACACCTTC. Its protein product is CASSYKGAGTGVWYGYTF.

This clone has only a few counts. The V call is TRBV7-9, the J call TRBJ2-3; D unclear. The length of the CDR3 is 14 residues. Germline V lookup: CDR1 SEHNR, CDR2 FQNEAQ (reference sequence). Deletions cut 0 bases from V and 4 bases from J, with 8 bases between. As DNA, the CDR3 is TGTGCCAGCAGCTTAGCGCAAGAGGCAGATACGCAGTATTTT. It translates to CASSLAQEADTQYF.

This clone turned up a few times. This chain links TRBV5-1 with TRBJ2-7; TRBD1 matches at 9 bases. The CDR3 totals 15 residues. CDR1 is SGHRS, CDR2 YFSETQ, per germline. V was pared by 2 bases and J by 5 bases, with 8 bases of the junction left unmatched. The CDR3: CASSFTGGPWDEQYF. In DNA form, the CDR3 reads TGCGCCAGCAGCTTTACAGGGGGCCCATGGGACGAGCAGTACTTC.

As DNA, the CDR3 is TGTGCCAGCAGCCGGACAGGGGGCTGGGAGACCCAGTACTTC. It specifies CASSRTGGWETQYF. This chain connects TRBV28 to TRBJ2-5, with 11 bases identical to TRBD1. Germline CDR1 is MDHEN and CDR2 is SYDVKM. V lost 6 bases and J lost 5; bases outside the gene matches: 5. The CDR3 covers 14 residues. Full variable domain (outside the CDR3, taken from reference TRBV28 and TRBJ2-5): DVKVTQSSRYLVKRTGEKVFLECVQDMDHENMFWYRQDPGLGLRLIYFSYDVKMKEKGDIPEGYSVSREKKERFSLILESASTNQTSMYLCASSRTGGWETQYFGPGTRLLVL.

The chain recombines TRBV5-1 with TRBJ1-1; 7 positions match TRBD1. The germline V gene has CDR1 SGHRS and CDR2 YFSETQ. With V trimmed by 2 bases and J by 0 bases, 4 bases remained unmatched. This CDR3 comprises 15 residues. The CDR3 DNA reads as TGCGCCAGCAGCTTTCCACAGGGGATGAACACTGAAGCTTTCTTT. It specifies CASSFPQGMNTEAFF.

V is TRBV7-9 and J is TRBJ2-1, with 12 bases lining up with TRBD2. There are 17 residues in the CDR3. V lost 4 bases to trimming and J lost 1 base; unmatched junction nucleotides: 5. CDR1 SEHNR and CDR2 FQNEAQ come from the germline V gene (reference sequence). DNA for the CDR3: TGTGCCAGCAGCTCCGGACTAGCGGGGATTTCCTACAATGAGCAGTTCTTC. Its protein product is CASSSGLAGISYNEQFF.

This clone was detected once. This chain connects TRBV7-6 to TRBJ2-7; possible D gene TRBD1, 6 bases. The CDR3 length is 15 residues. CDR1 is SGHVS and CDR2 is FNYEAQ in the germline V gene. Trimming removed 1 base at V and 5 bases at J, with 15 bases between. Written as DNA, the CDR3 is TGTGCCAGCAGCTTAGATGCAGGGGCTTTTGACGAGCAGTACTTC. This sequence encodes CASSLDAGAFDEQYF.

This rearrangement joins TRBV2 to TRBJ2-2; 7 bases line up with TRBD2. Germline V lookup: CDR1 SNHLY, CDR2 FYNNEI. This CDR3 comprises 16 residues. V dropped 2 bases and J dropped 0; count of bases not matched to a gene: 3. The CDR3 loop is CASSERGLSNTGELFF. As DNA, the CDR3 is TGTGCCAGCAGTGAACGGGGACTATCGAACACCGGGGAGCTGTTTTTT. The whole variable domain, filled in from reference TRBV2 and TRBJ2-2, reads EPEVTQTPSHQVTQMGQEVILRCVPISNHLYFYWYRQILGQKVEFLVSFYNNEISEKSEIFDDQFSVERPDGSNFTLKIRSTKLEDSAMYFCASSERGLSNTGELFFGEGSRLTVL.

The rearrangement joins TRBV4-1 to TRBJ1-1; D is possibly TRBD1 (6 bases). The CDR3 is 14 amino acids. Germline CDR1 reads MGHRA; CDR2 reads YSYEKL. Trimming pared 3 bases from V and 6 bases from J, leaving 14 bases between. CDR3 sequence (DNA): TGCGCCAGCAGCCAGAGGGGGGGTTGGCCTGAAGCTTTCTTT. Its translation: CASSQRGGWPEAFF.